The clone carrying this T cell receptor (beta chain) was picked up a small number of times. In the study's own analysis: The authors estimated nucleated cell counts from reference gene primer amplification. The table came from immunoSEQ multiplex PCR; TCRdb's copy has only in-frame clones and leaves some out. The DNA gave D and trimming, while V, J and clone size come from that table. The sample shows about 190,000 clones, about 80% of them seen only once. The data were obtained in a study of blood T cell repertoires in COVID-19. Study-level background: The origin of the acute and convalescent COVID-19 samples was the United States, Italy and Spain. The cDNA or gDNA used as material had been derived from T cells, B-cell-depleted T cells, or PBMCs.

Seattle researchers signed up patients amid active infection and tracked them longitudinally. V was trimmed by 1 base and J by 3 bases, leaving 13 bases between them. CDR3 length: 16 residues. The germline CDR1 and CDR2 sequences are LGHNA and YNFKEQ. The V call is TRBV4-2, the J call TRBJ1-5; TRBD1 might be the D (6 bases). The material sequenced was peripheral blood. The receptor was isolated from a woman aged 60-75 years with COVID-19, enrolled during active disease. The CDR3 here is CASSQAGRGNNQPQHF. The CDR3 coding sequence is TGTGCCAGCAGCCAAGCCGGCAGGGGAAACAATCAGCCCCAGCATTTT.